This TCR beta chain originates from a study of PD-1 blockade in classical Hodgkin lymphoma. Comments on this clone: Germline and junction disagree at one end, which may indicate a read error.

This sample's time point: newly diagnosed, previously untreated cHL patient sample. Thawed PBMCs supplied CD8+ T cells via magnetic negative selection. For comparison, PBMCs from newly diagnosed, untreated classical Hodgkin lymphoma were used. Germline V gene data show CDR1 as LGHNA and CDR2 as YNFKEQ. CDR3 length: 18 residues. Generated by immunoSEQ multiplex PCR, the TCRdb table keeps only in-frame clones and is missing some. The profile shows over 4,000 clones, 85% to 90% of them singletons. The specimen was CD8+ T cells from blood. The TCR sequence derives from a human donor with classical Hodgkin lymphoma. V gene TRBV4-2 combines with J gene TRBJ2-7; TRBD2 aligns across 12 bases. CDR3: CASGQDWGSSGGAHEQYF. The CDR3 region has the DNA TGTGCCAGCGGCCAAGATTGGGGCTCTAGCGGGGGGGCCCACGAGCAGTACTTC.